Listed here are 10 T cell receptor beta chains from one sample, sequenced in a study of T cell repertoires in cytomegalovirus infection. MiXCR, applied by TCRdb to the reads, yields one record per CDR3 protein. The sample includes about 180,000 distinct CDR3 sequences, approximately 15% of them seen just once. The material sequenced was PBMCs. The source is a human donor in good health (CMV status not recorded). Some clones in this sample may be carry-over from other donors' samples.

There are many counts of this clonotype. The gene calls are TRBV7-9 and TRBJ1-2; TRBD1 agrees at 8 bases. Germline CDR1 SEHNR, CDR2 FQNEAQ (reference sequence). The CDR3 is 16 amino acids. Unmatched junction bases numbered 11, after V lost 3 bases and J lost 5 bases. CDR3 nucleotides: TGTGCCAGCAGCTTCACAGGGGGAAAAGGGGTATATGGCTACACCTTC. This codes for CASSFTGGKGVYGYTF.

This clonotype has a count of ten or more. The rearrangement links TRBV7-2 to TRBJ2-7, with 7 bases identical to TRBD1. This CDR3 has 15 residues. Germline CDR1 reads SGHTA; CDR2 reads FQGNSA. With V trimmed by 5 bases and J by 1 base, 8 bases remained unmatched. CDR3 DNA sequence: TGTGCCAGCAGCCCCCAGGGGGAGAGGTCCTACGAGCAGTACTTC. This encodes CASSPQGERSYEQYF.

This clonotype has at least ten counts. The chain carries TRBV7-2 and TRBJ2-1; the D gene could be TRBD1 or TRBD2 (5 bases each). This CDR3 has 14 amino acids. Germline V gene data show CDR1 as SGHTA and CDR2 as FQGNSA. V lost 2 bases and J lost 8, with 13 bases in between. CDR3 coding DNA: TGTGCCAGCAGCTTACAGGGATCCGGGGATGAGCAGTTCTTC. This gives the protein CASSLQGSGDEQFF.

This clonotype has at least ten counts. The chain recombines TRBV14 with TRBJ2-3; TRBD2 aligns across 13 bases. Germline V lookup: CDR1 SGHDN, CDR2 FVKESK. This CDR3 has 16 residues. After removal of 4 bases from V and 2 bases from J, the junction contained 3 bases not matched to a gene. Written as DNA, the CDR3 is TGTGCCAGCAGCCCCGGACTAGCGGGGGACACAGATACGCAGTATTTT. Translating it yields CASSPGLAGDTDTQYF. Looking up the rest from reference TRBV14 and TRBJ2-3 gives the full variable domain: EAGVTQFPSHSVIEKGQTVTLRCDPISGHDNLYWYRRVMGKEIKFLLHFVKESKQDESGMPNNRFLAERTGGTYSTLKVQPAELEDSGVYFCASSPGLAGDTDTQYFGPGTRLTVL.

This clonotype was counted ten times or more. This chain links TRBV7-7 with TRBJ2-1; D is undetermined. Per germline, CDR1 SSHAT and CDR2 FNYEAQ (reference sequence). Trimming removed 5 bases from V and 6 bases from J, with 11 bases in between. The CDR3 length is 13 residues. CDR3 sequence (DNA): TGTGCCAGCAGCCTAGGACCAAGCAATGAGCAGTTCTTC. Translated: CASSLGPSNEQFF.

This clonotype showed up many times. This chain joins TRBV7-2 and TRBJ2-1, with 10 bases lining up with TRBD2. Germline assignment: CDR1 SGHTA and CDR2 FQGNSA. This CDR3 contains 13 residues. J was trimmed by 14 bases and V by 1 base; bases with no gene match: 5. CDR3 loop: CASSLEATSGKFF. The CDR3 region has the DNA TGTGCCAGCAGCTTAGAGGCTACTAGCGGGAAGTTCTTC.

The V call is TRBV20-1, the J call TRBJ1-5; TRBD1 matches at 7 bases. The CDR3 loop spans 15 amino acids. Trimming removed 7 bases from V and 1 base from J; junction bases left unmatched: 10. Germline V CDR1 and CDR2: DFQATT, SNEGSKA (reference sequence). CDR3 nucleotide sequence: TGCAGTGTACAGAAACAGGGGATAAGCAATCAGCCCCAGCATTTT. Translating gives CSVQKQGISNQPQHF.

A few counts support this clonotype. V gene TRBV12-5 combines with J gene TRBJ1-3, with 7 bases identical to TRBD1. Germline-derived CDR1 and CDR2 are LGHNT and FRNRAP. V lost 6 bases, J lost 2 bases, and 7 bases stayed unmatched. The CDR3 contains 15 residues. CDR3 region: CASGEGGRPGNTIYF. The CDR3 nucleotides read TGTGCTAGTGGGGAAGGGGGCCGTCCTGGAAACACCATATATTTT.

This clonotype came up many times. J is TRBJ2-5 and V is TRBV6-6; 10 bases agree with TRBD2. CDR1 is MNHNY and CDR2 is SVGAGI in the germline V gene (reference sequence). The J segment lost 1 base and the V segment lost 5 bases, leaving 13 bases of the junction unmatched. This CDR3 is 18 amino acids long. Here the CDR3 DNA reads TGTGCCAGCAGTCTAGCGGGAGAACCATTACGGGCCCAAGAGACCCAGTACTTC. Translation gives CASSLAGEPLRAQETQYF.

The chain carries TRBV29-1 and TRBJ2-3; no clear D. This CDR3 region has 12 residues. CDR1 is SQVTM, CDR2 ANQGSEA, per germline. The V and J ends lost 5 bases and 1 base respectively, with 7 bases between them. Here the CDR3 DNA reads TGCAGCGTTCCTACAGGCACAGATACGCAGTATTTT. Translating gives CSVPTGTDTQYF.